This TCR beta chain was sequenced in a study of T cells in Graves' hyperthyroidism and ophthalmopathy. There were TCR beta CDR3 regions amplified from RNA transcripts. The study used the HTBI primer set for a first-round RT-PCR of the TCR CDR3. TCRdb re-analysed the multiplex PCR reads in MiXCR, keeping a single row per CDR3 protein. The repertoire has about 500,000 distinct CDR3 sequences, 40% to 55% of them found once; the top ten carry around 44%. Patients with uncontrolled infections, other autoimmune diseases, pregnancy or lactation were excluded. The study's findings and limits: The model anticipated ophthalmopathy a median about six months pre-onset.

The CDR3 is made up of 13 amino acids. J lost 3 bases, V lost 4 bases, and 4 bases had no gene match. Germline CDR1 SGHRS, CDR2 YFSETQ. This clonotype was seen many times. No antigen is known for it. The chain is built from TRBV5-1 and TRBJ2-7; 7 positions match TRBD1. This TCR derives from an adult woman with Graves' disease, either hyperthyroidism or ophthalmopathy (not recorded which). The sequenced sample was peripheral blood or thyroid tissue (not recorded which). For the CDR3, the DNA is TGCGCCAGCAGCCCGGGACAGAACTACGAGCAGTACTTC. Its translation: CASSPGQNYEQYF.